A single sample is the source of the 5 T cell receptor beta chains below, sequenced in a study of Ad26.COV2.S vaccination and SARS-CoV-2 variants (dated by TCRdb to the early 2020s). This specimen's treatment or condition label, per the study, means: approximately 18 received Ad26.COV2.S at low or high dose, single or two shots; about 5 received placebo; per-sample allocation not given. Repertoires of vaccine and placebo recipients were sequenced from samples taken on day 63 after the first injection. Receptors were amplified or captured by the immunoSEQ multiplex PCR assay. The clones in this table, taken by TCRdb from immuneACCESS, are in-frame only. Not every clone is retained; where verified, under half of the shortfall comes from an unresolved V gene, and the cause of the rest is unknown. The sample profile shows 400,000 to 500,000 clones; 89% of them were found once. The ten largest make up about 2.5% of the sample.

Sequencing was performed on peripheral blood, taken in a trial of Ad26.COV2.S vaccine versus placebo. The receptors shown here come from a person aged 18-65 years who received the Ad26.COV2.S COVID-19 vaccine or a placebo.

The V call is TRBV19, the J call TRBJ1-2; 9 bases fit TRBD1. Germline V gene lookup returns CDR1 LNHDA and CDR2 SQIVND (reference sequence). This CDR3 spans 15 amino acids. Losses at the gene ends were 5 bases for V and 4 bases for J; bases not matched to a gene: 8. This CDR3 reads CASSSRTGDGYGYTF. The CDR3, as DNA: TGTGCCAGTAGTTCTCGGACAGGGGACGGCTATGGCTACACCTTC.

The chain combines TRBV7-2 with TRBJ1-1; TRBD1 is a possible D gene (5 bases). V lost 3 bases, J lost 3 bases, and 14 bases lay in between. Germline-derived CDR1 and CDR2 are SGHTA and FQGNSA. The CDR3 length is 15 residues. The CDR3 DNA sequence: TGTGCCAGCAGCTTCGGGGCGCCTGTATACACTGAAGCTTTCTTT. Translated: CASSFGAPVYTEAFF.

The V and J genes are TRBV7-2 and TRBJ1-6; D gene ambiguous. Trimming cost V 1 base and J 7 bases, with 5 bases left between them. This CDR3 comprises 13 residues. CDR1 and CDR2 from the germline V gene are SGHTA and FQGNSA. CDR3 amino acids: CASSLVRNSPLHF. The CDR3 coding sequence is TGTGCCAGCAGCTTAGTCCGAAATTCACCCCTCCACTTT.

J is TRBJ2-7 and V is TRBV4-2; tentative D call: TRBD2 (7 bases). Trimming left V 0 bases short and J 3 bases short, with 18 bases between. CDR1 is LGHNA and CDR2 is YNFKEQ in the germline V gene. There are 17 residues in the CDR3. The CDR3 sequence: CASSQDLAAGAYYEQYF. CDR3 DNA sequence: TGTGCCAGCAGCCAAGACCTGGCGGCGGGGGCCTACTACGAGCAGTACTTC.

The V call is TRBV21-1, the J call TRBJ2-7; TRBD1, the D gene given by the table, was not confirmed from the DNA. TRBV21-1 is an annotated pseudogene. This CDR3 is 11 amino acids long. As DNA, the CDR3 is TGTGCCAGCAGCAGTCGGGACAGGGAGGACGTC. Amino acid sequence: CASSSRDREDV.